The 10 T cell receptor beta chains reported below all come from one sample, sequenced in a study of CD8+ T cells in alopecia areata. Extracted RNA was reverse transcribed, and the resulting cDNA served as sequencing template. This table comes from immunoSEQ multiplex PCR, and its TCRdb copy is limited to in-frame clones, with some not included. Counted here are approximately 210,000 clones, under 70% occurring once; the ten biggest clones make up roughly 1.2%. The treatment: oral pan-JAK inhibitor, 5-10 mg twice daily. Sequencing used CD4+ T cells sorted from blood, obtained between weeks 43 and 45, from a patient treated with tofacitinib. These receptors were taken from a human donor with alopecia areata.

The V gene is TRBV5-6, the J gene TRBJ2-1; 10 bases are shared with TRBD1. With 4 bases clipped from V and 0 bases from J, the junction kept 4 bases outside the gene matches. CDR3 length equals 16 residues. Germline values: CDR1 SGHDT, CDR2 YYEEEE. The CDR3 spells CASSPGQGSSYNEQFF. The CDR3 DNA reads as TGTGCCAGCAGCCCGGGACAGGGGAGCTCCTACAATGAGCAGTTCTTC.

The rearrangement uses TRBV7-2 and TRBJ1-2, with D possibly matching TRBD1 (5 bases). The V gene's germline CDR1 is SGHTA and CDR2 FQGNSA. V lost 2 bases and J 4 bases, leaving 14 bases between the germline ends. The CDR3 length is 15 residues. CDR3 sequence (DNA): TGTGCCAGCAGCTTACCGGGGACCGAGGGCTATGGCTACACCTTC. Translation gives CASSLPGTEGYGYTF.

V gene TRBV7-2 combines with J gene TRBJ2-1; D remains ambiguous. V shed 3 bases and J shed 0 bases, with 6 bases lying between them. The CDR3 is made up of 14 amino acids. Germline V CDR1 and CDR2: SGHTA, FQGNSA. This CDR3 is CASSFFSSYNEQFF. The CDR3, as DNA: TGTGCCAGCAGCTTTTTCAGCTCCTACAATGAGCAGTTCTTC.

The chain has TRBV7-2 and TRBJ2-3; 12 bases map to TRBD2. The CDR3 consists of 16 residues. V was pared by 5 bases and J by 1 base, with 4 bases of the junction left unmatched. CDR1 is SGHTA, CDR2 FQGNSA, per germline. As DNA, the CDR3 is TGTGCCAGCAGCCAAAGGACTAGCGGGGGCACAGATACGCAGTATTTT. It yields the protein CASSQRTSGGTDTQYF.

This rearrangement joins TRBV29-1 to TRBJ2-3; D is possibly TRBD2 (6 bases). V was clipped by 7 bases and J by 3 bases, with 11 bases between them. Germline-derived CDR1 and CDR2 are SQVTM and ANQGSEA. CDR3 length: 12 residues. In DNA, the CDR3 is TGCAGCGGCGGACGGGAGACAGATACGCAGTATTTT. It yields the protein CSGGRETDTQYF.

On this clone: One end of the junction fails to match germline, which may point to a read error. The chain employs TRBV29-1 and TRBJ2-7, with D perhaps being TRBD1 or TRBD2 (6 bases each). This CDR3 has 13 residues. The germline gives CDR1 SQVTM, CDR2 ANQGSEA. The CDR3 DNA reads TGCAGCGTTGCTACTTTAATCCGCGGGACACTTTTCTTC. Protein: CSVATLIRGTLFF.

This clone has more than one count but fewer than ten. V usage is TRBV29-1 and J usage is TRBJ2-3; 9 bases map to TRBD2. The CDR3 has 13 residues. Germline V CDR1 and CDR2: SQVTM, ANQGSEA. V lost 6 bases to trimming and J lost 6 bases; unmatched junction nucleotides: 7. DNA for the CDR3: TGCAGCGTCCAATCTAGCGGGGCCGATACGCAGTATTTT. As protein: CSVQSSGADTQYF.

Points on this clone: Other DNA sequences within the sample encode an identical CDR3. V gene TRBV29-1 combines with J gene TRBJ1-1; D unclear. Germline-derived CDR1 and CDR2 are SQVTM and ANQGSEA. V was cut by 4 bases and J by 1 base, with 7 bases left in between. The CDR3 extends over 12 amino acids. The CDR3 DNA reads TGCAGCGTTGGAGGCCCGAACACTGAAGCTTTCTTT. Translation gives CSVGGPNTEAFF.

The count of this clone is one. This CDR3 is also generated by other DNA sequences in the sample. This sequence joins TRBV29-1 and TRBJ2-7; 9 bases are shared with TRBD1. CDR1 is SQVTM and CDR2 is ANQGSEA in the germline V gene. This CDR3 is 13 amino acids long. Germline trimming cut 7 bases from V and 2 bases from J; bases unmatched to any gene: 6. CDR3 sequence reads: CSAGGQGAYEQYF. DNA of the CDR3: TGCAGCGCCGGGGGACAGGGTGCCTACGAGCAGTACTTC.

The rearrangement uses TRBV7-2 and TRBJ2-2; D ambiguous. The CDR3 runs 14 residues. Trimming cost V 3 bases and J 7 bases, with 12 bases left between them. Germline CDR1 is SGHTA and CDR2 is FQGNSA. The CDR3 DNA reads TGTGCCAGCAGCTTTAGTGTTCGCGACGGGGAGCTGTTTTTT. Residues: CASSFSVRDGELFF.